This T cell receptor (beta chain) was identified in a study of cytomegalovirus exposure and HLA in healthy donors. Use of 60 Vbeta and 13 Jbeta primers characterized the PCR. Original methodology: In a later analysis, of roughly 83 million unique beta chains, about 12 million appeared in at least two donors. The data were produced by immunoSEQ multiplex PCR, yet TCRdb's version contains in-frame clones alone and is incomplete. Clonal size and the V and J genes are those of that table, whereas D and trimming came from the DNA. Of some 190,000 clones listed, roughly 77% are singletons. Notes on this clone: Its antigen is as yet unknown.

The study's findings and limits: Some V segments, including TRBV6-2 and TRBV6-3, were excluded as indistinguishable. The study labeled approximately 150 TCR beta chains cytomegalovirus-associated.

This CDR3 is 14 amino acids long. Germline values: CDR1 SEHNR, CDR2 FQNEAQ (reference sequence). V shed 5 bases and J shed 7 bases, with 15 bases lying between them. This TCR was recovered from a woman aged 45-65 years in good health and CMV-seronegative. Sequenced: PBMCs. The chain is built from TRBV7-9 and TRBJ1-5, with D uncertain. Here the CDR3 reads CASSKLAGGQPQHF. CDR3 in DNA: TGTGCCAGCAGCAAGCTGGCAGGAGGACAGCCCCAGCATTTT. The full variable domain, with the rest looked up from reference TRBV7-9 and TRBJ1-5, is DTGVSQNPRHKITKRGQNVTFRCDPISEHNRLYWYRQTLGQGPEFLTYFQNEAQLEKSRLLSDRFSAERPKGSFSTLEIQRTEQGDSAMYLCASSKLAGGQPQHFGDGTRLSIL.